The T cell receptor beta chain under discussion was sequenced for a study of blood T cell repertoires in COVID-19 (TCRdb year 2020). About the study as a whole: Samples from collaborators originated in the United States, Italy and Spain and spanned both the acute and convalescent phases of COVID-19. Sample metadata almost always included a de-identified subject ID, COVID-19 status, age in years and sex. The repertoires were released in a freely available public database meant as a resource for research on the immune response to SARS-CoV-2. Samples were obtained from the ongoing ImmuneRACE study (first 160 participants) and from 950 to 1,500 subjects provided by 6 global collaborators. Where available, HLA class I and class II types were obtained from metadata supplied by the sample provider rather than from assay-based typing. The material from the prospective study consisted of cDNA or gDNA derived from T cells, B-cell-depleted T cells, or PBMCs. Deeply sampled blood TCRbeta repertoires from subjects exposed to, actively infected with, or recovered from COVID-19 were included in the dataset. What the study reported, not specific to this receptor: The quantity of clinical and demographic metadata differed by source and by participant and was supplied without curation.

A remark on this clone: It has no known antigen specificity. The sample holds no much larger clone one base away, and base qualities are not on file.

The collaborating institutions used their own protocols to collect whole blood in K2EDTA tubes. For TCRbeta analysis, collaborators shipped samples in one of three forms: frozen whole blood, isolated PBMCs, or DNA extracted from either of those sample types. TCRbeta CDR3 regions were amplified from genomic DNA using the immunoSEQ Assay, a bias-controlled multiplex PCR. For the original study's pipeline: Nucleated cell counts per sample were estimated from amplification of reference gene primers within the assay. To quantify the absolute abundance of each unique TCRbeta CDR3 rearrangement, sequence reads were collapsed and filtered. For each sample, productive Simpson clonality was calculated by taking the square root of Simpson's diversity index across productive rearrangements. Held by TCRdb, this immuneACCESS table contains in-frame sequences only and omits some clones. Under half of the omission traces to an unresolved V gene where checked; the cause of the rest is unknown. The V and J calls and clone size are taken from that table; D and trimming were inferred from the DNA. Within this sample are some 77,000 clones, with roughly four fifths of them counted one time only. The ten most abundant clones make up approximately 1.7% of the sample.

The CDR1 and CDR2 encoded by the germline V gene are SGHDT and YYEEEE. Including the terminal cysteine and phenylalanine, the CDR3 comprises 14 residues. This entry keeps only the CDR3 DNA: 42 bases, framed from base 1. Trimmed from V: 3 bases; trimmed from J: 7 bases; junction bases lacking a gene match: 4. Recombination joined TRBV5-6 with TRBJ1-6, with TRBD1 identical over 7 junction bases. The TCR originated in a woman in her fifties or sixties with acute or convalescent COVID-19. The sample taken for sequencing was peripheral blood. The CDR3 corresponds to CASSSDRANSPLHF. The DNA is TGTGCCAGCAGCTCTGACAGGGCGAATTCACCCCTCCACTTT.